What follows describes a single T cell receptor beta chain. Its antigen is unknown. This record belongs to a study of shared clonotypes between healthy human individuals. Source study methods: ImmunoSEQ junction-only sequences lacked quality scores, so their filtering differed. Some clones are missing from TCRdb's copy, which holds only in-frame ones; the method was immunoSEQ multiplex PCR. Clone size and V and J calls were adopted from that table, with D and trimming inferred from the DNA. The sample has a few million clones; over 85% are singletons. Study-wide points: Naive subsets tended to show greater estimated richness than memory subsets.

After removal of 3 bases from V and 5 bases from J, the junction contained 13 bases not matched to a gene. Germline-derived CDR1 and CDR2 are SEHNR and FQNEAQ (reference sequence). The length of the CDR3 is 16 residues. The sequence was obtained from a man younger than 35 in good health. This chain joins TRBV7-9 and TRBJ2-7, with 7 nucleotides matching TRBD2. The sample taken for sequencing was naive CD4+ T cells sorted from blood. Noted subset: CD45RA+ positively selected. The CDR3: CASSFGGGGWSDEQYF. CDR3 nucleotide sequence: TGTGCCAGCAGCTTCGGTGGGGGGGGTTGGTCCGACGAGCAGTACTTC.